The sample holds many counts of the clone carrying this TCR beta chain. Antigen unknown. Full-length variable regions came from constant-region reverse primers plus semi-nested Nested Universal Primer A PCR. A single record per CDR3 protein comes from TCRdb applying MiXCR to the 5' RACE reads. The sample records tens of thousands of distinct CDR3 sequences, 22% being singletons. Study findings and constraints: Tumor Treg TCRs overlapped most with tumor naive CD4+ cells. In terms of TCR gene usage, tumor memory CD4+ T cells clustered together with blood and lymph node memory CD4+ cells, as well as with lymph node naive CD4+ cells.

This CDR3 is 15 amino acids long. The V gene's germline CDR1 is DFQATT and CDR2 SNEGSKA (reference sequence). The V and J ends lost 2 bases and 0 bases respectively, with 12 bases between them. Treg sorting used a CD4+CD25+CD127-/low gate. The clonotype was recovered from a female donor with breast cancer. The sample was Tregs sorted from blood. The rearrangement links TRBV20-1 to TRBJ2-3, with D tentatively TRBD2 (6 bases). In DNA form, the CDR3 reads TGCAGTGCTAGAAGGAGCGGGCCTAGCACAGATACGCAGTATTTT. Protein sequence: CSARRSGPSTDTQYF.